This TCR beta chain was captured by sequencing in a study of PD-1 blockade in mismatch repair-deficient tumors. Study details: Patients had 12 to 13 mismatch repair-deficient cancer types and were previously treated and progressing. Points from the study as a whole: Tumor-resident clones, often undetectable pretreatment in blood, expanded then contracted after pembrolizumab.

In this sample, this clone turned up once. Its antigen remains unidentified. Every patient had mismatch repair deficiency by PCR or immunohistochemistry. V dropped 6 bases and J dropped 4 bases, with 16 bases sitting between them. The CDR3 covers 15 residues. Germline-derived CDR1 and CDR2 are MDHEN and SYDVKM. The protocol was immunoSEQ multiplex PCR, while the TCRdb copy is restricted to in-frame clones and leaves out a portion. The sample records about 67,000 clones, approximately 78% being singletons. The source material was peripheral blood, sampled 2 weeks after starting pembrolizumab. The V and J genes are TRBV28 and TRBJ2-1; the D gene is possibly TRBD2 (6 bases). This sequence originates from an adult with mismatch repair-deficient cancer. The CDR3 is CASSPPGSLYNEQFF. In DNA, the CDR3 is TGTGCCAGCAGCCCCCCCGGGAGTCTTTACAATGAGCAGTTCTTC.